The 6 T cell receptor beta chains given below trace back to one sample, sequenced in a study of OX40 agonist ivuxolimab in advanced cancers. Clones were read by immunoSEQ multiplex PCR, and TCRdb kept only the in-frame ones, dropping some. The table shows roughly 17,000 clones, with approximately 80% occurring only once. The sequences come from CD4+ or CD8+ T cells sorted from blood, collected in a trial of the OX40 agonist ivuxolimab. The receptors were sampled from an adult with an advanced solid tumor such as melanoma, head and neck, liver or kidney cancer.

The genes are TRBV11-3 and TRBJ1-2, with TRBD1 identical over 7 bases. The CDR3 extends over 12 amino acids. The V and J ends lost 10 bases and 2 bases, in that order; junction bases with no gene match: 4. CDR1 is SGHNT, CDR2 YENEEA, per germline. In DNA form, the CDR3 reads TGTGCCAAACTAGGGGGCAACTATGGCTACACCTTC. It translates to CAKLGGNYGYTF. The whole variable domain, filled in from reference TRBV11-3 and TRBJ1-2, reads EAGVVQSPRYKIIEKKQPVAFWCNPISGHNTLYWYLQNLGQGPELLIRYENEEAVDDSQLPKDRFSAERLKGVDSTLKIQPAELGDSAVYLCAKLGGNYGYTFGSGTRLTVV.

The V gene is TRBV29-1, the J gene TRBJ2-1; TRBD2 might be the D (5 bases). CDR1 SQVTM and CDR2 ANQGSEA come from the germline V gene. Trimming stripped 4 bases from V and 8 bases from J, with 15 bases between. The length of the CDR3 is 13 residues. The chain's CDR3 is CSVVGKGVDEQFF. In nucleotides, the CDR3 is TGCAGCGTTGTCGGGAAAGGAGTCGATGAGCAGTTCTTC.

The V and J genes are TRBV7-2 and TRBJ1-4; tentative D call: TRBD1 (5 bases). This CDR3 comprises 13 residues. Trimming took off 5 bases at V and 8 bases at J, with 12 bases between the two ends. Per the germline V gene, CDR1 is SGHTA and CDR2 is FQGNSA. CDR3 nucleotide sequence: TGTGCCAGCAGCAGCAGGGTTTCGGAAAAACTGTTTTTT. Translated: CASSSRVSEKLFF. The entire variable domain, with the rest obtained from reference TRBV7-2 and TRBJ1-4, is as follows: GAGVSQSPSNKVTEKGKDVELRCDPISGHTALYWYRQSLGQGLEFLIYFQGNSAPDKSGLPSDRFSAERTGGSVSTLTIQRTQQEDSAVYLCASSSRVSEKLFFGSGTQLSVL.

The chain employs TRBV28 and TRBJ2-2; TRBD2 is a possible D gene (7 bases). The germline V gene encodes CDR1 MDHEN and CDR2 SYDVKM. This CDR3 spans 16 amino acids. Trimming left V 3 bases short and J 4 bases short, with 15 bases between. The CDR3 loop is CASSLGGLHSTGELFF. The DNA for the CDR3 is TGTGCCAGCAGTTTGGGGGGGCTCCATAGCACCGGGGAGCTGTTTTTT.

The chain couples TRBV2 to TRBJ1-2; the D is unclear. The CDR3 spans 13 residues. CDR1 SNHLY and CDR2 FYNNEI come from the germline V gene. V lost 3 bases to trimming and J lost 8 bases, with 13 bases between them. The DNA of the CDR3 is TGTGCCAGCAGTGACTTGAGGACTGCCGGCTACACCTTC. Translating it yields CASSDLRTAGYTF.

The chain employs TRBV4-3 and TRBJ1-2; D is possibly TRBD1 (6 bases). Trimming left V 5 bases short and J 7 bases short, with 17 bases between. Germline values: CDR1 LGHNA, CDR2 YSLEER. The CDR3 loop spans 14 amino acids. CDR3 residues: CASSVRGGIAGYTF. The CDR3 nucleotides are TGCGCCAGCAGCGTGAGGGGGGGGATTGCTGGCTACACCTTC.